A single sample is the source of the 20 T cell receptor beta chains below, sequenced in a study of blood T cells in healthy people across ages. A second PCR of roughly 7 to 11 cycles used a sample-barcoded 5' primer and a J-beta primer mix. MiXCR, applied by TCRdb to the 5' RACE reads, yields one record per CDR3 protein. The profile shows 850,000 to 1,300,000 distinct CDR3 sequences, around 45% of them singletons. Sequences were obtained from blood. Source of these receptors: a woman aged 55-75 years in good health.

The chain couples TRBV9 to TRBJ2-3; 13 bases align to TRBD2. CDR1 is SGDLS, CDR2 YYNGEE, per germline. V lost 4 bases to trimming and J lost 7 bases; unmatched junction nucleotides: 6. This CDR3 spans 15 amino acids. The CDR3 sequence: CASSSTSGRPNTQYF. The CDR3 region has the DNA TGTGCCAGCAGCTCGACTAGCGGGAGGCCTAATACGCAGTATTTT.

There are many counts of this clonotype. Here the CDR3 reads CASSLRPYEQYF. CDR3 sequence (DNA): TGTGCCAGCAGCTTAAGGCCTTACGAGCAGTACTTC. V gene TRBV11-1 combines with J gene TRBJ2-7; no clear D. This CDR3 comprises 12 residues. CDR1 SGHAT and CDR2 FQDESV come from the germline V gene (reference sequence). Between the trimmed V and J ends, which lost 2 bases and 4 bases, there was a span of 6 bases.

Written as DNA, the CDR3 is TGTGCCAGCAGCTTAGTTTGGACCCAACCGAGGTCCAATGAGCAGTTCTTC. This gives the protein CASSLVWTQPRSNEQFF. The chain joins TRBV11-2 to TRBJ2-1; unclear D gene. CDR1 is SGHAT, CDR2 FQNNGV, per germline. Trimming pared 1 base from V and 6 bases from J, leaving 19 bases between. This CDR3 is 17 amino acids long.

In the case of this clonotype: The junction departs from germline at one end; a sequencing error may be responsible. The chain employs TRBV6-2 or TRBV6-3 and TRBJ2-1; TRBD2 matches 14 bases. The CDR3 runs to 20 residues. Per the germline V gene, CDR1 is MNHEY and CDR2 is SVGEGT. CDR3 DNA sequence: TGTGCCAGCGGTTACTCGAAGGGGACTAGCGGGAGTGCGGGCTACAATGAGCAGTTCTTC. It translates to CASGYSKGTSGSAGYNEQFF.

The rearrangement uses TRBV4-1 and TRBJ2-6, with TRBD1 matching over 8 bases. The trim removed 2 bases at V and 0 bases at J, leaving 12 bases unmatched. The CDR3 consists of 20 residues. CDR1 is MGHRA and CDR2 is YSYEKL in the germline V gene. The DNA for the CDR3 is TGCGCCAGCAGCCAATTCCCTCCCGGGACAGGTCACTCTGGGGCCAACGTCCTGACTTTC. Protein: CASSQFPPGTGHSGANVLTF.

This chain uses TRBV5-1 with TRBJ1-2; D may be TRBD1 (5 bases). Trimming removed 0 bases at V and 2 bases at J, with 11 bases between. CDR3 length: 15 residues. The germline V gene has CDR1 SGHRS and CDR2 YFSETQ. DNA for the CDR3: TGCGCCAGCAGCTTGGCCGCCGGACAAAACTATGGCTACACCTTC. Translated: CASSLAAGQNYGYTF.

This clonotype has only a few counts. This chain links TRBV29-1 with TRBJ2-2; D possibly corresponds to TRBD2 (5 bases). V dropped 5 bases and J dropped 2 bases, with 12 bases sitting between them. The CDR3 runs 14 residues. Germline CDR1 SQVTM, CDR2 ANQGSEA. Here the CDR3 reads CSVRGQINTGELFF. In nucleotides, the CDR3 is TGCAGCGTTCGCGGGCAAATTAACACCGGGGAGCTGTTTTTT.

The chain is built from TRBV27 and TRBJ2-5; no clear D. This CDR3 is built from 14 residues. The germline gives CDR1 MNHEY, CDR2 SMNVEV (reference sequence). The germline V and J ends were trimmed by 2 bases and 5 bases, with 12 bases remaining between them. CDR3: CASSLAHVWETQYF. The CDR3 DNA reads TGTGCCAGCAGTTTAGCCCACGTCTGGGAGACCCAGTACTTC.

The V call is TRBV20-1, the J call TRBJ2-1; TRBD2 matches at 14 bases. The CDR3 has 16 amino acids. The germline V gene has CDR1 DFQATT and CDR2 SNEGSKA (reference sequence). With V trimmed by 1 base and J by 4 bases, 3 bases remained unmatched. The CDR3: CSARGGTSGRYNEQFF. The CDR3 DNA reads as TGCAGTGCTAGAGGCGGGACTAGCGGGAGATACAATGAGCAGTTCTTC.

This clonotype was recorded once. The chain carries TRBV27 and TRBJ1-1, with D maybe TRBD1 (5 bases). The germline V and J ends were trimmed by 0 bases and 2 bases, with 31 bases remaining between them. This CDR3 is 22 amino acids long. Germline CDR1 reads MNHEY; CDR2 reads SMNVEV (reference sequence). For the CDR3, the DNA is TGTGCCAGCAGTTTATCCACAGTGTTAGTAGCCCGGCCTCTGGGGGGAAACACTGAAGCTTTCTTT. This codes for CASSLSTVLVARPLGGNTEAFF.

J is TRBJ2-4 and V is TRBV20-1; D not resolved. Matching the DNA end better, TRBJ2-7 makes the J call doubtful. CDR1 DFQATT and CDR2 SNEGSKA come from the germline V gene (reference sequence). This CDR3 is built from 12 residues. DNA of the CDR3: TGCAGTGCTAGAGACGGCCTGGTCGAGCAGTACTTC. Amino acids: CSARDGLVEQYF.

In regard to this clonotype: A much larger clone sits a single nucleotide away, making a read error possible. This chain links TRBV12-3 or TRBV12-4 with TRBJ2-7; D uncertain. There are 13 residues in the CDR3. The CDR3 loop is CASGLVLDNEQYF. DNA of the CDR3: TGTGCCAGCGGTTTGGTCCTAGATAACGAGCAGTACTTC.

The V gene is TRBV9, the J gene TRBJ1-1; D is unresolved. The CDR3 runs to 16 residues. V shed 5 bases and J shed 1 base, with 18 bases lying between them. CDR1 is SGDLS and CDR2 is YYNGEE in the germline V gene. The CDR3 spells CASRPTGSAANTEAFF. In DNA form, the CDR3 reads TGTGCCAGCAGACCAACCGGAAGCGCGGCGAACACTGAAGCTTTCTTT.

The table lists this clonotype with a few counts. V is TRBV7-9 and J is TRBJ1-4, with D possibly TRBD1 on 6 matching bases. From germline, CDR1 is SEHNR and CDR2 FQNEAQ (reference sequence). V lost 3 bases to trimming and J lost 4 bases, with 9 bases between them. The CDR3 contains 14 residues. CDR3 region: CASSLDSYNEKLFF. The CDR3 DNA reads TGTGCCAGCAGCTTGGACAGCTATAATGAAAAACTGTTTTTT.

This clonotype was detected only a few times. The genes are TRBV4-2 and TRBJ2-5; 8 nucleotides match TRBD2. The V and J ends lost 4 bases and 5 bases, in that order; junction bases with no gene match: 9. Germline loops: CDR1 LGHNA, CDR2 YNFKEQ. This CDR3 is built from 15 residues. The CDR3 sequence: CASSPSSRGGETQYF. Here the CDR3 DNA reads TGTGCCAGCAGCCCTAGCTCCCGGGGGGGGGAGACCCAGTACTTC.

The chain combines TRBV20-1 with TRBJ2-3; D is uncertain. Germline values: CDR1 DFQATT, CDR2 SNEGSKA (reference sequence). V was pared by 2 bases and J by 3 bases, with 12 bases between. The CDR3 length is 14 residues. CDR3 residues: CSARQRVLTDTQYF. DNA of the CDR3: TGCAGTGCTAGACAGAGAGTGTTAACAGATACGCAGTATTTT.

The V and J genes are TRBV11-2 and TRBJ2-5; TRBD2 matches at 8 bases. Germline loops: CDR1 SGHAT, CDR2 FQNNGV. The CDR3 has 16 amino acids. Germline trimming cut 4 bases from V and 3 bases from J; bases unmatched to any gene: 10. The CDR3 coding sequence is TGTGCCAGCAGCTCCGCACCGGGACTAGGGGAAGAGACCCAGTACTTC. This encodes CASSSAPGLGEETQYF.

The CDR3 loop reads CASSLPPGRETQYF. In nucleotides, the CDR3 is TGCGCCAGCAGCTTGCCCCCAGGGAGGGAGACCCAGTACTTC. The V call is TRBV5-1, the J call TRBJ2-5; weak D call: TRBD2 (6 bases). The V end lost 1 base, the J end lost 5 bases, and 12 bases lay between the germline ends. The CDR3 runs 14 residues. Per germline, CDR1 SGHRS and CDR2 YFSETQ.

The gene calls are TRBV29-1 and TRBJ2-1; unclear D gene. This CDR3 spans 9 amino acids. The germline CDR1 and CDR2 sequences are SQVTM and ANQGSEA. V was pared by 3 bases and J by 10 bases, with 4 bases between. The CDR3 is CSVETEQFF. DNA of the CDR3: TGCAGCGTTGAGACCGAGCAGTTCTTC.

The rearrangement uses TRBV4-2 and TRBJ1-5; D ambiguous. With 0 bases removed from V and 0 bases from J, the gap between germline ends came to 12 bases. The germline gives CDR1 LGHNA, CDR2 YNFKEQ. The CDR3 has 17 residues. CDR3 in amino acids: CASSQETTENSNQPQHF. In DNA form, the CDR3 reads TGTGCCAGCAGCCAAGAAACCACGGAGAATAGCAATCAGCCCCAGCATTTT.